This T cell receptor (beta chain) was sequenced for a study of cytomegalovirus exposure and HLA in healthy donors (dated by TCRdb to the late 2010s). Broadly, across the study: An earlier analysis of approximately 640 of the donors reported more than 250 Gb of sequence data and some 120 million unique TCR beta sequences from some 180 million T cells. Along with the roughly 710-subject first cohort, a separate validation cohort of over a hundred different subjects was used. About 310 gigabases of sequencing data and 70 million to 100 million unique TCR sequences were included in an early release covering 500 to 750 HLA-typed donors. The study used immunosequencing to profile the T cell repertoires of more than 650 subjects and linked those repertoires to cytomegalovirus serostatus. The study was designed to test whether signatures of past pathogen exposure could be identified by cataloging public T cell receptors. A later analysis re-examined previously published TCR beta repertoires from just over 650 donors and added high-resolution HLA genotyping to investigate patterns of TCR occurrence. Among the roughly 400 genotyped donors, approximately 81% belonged to the genetic ancestry cluster associated with self-reported Caucasian donors. All discovery cohort repertoires had been generated on a single sequencing platform. To decide whether each TCR beta V gene segment behaved as functional or pseudogenic, an earlier analysis of nearly 600 of the donors relied on high-throughput TCR beta sequencing. Genome-wide SNP genotypes for about 55% of the 666 donors were used in a later genetic analysis, which treated that subset as a discovery cohort. The number of donors typed differed by locus, with roughly 629-640 for A, B, C, DRB1 and DQB1, over 500 for DQA1, nearly 610 for DPA1, and some 450 for DPB1. Across 300 to 400 genotyped donors of the cohort, an average of about 240,000 unique TCR beta nucleotide sequences per donor were sequenced, and 15% to 20% of those sequences were non-productive. Roughly 5 DR-DQ haplotypes were treated as single units for association and clustering because of strong linkage in the cohort. Donor age, sex, ethnicity and CMV serostatus were compiled alongside the repertoire data. High-throughput TCR immunosequencing, statistical association of individual TCRs with disease status, and machine learning were combined to predict cytomegalovirus infection status. Rather than drawing on any new phenotypic data, the later analysis identified candidate immune exposures from TCR beta sequences and the way those sequences occurred across donors. HLA typing included class I and class II loci at four-digit resolution.

Libraries were prepared through the immunoSEQ multiplex PCR assay. A mixture of 60 forward primers for TCR Vbeta segments and 13 reverse primers for TCR Jbeta segments was used in the multiplex PCR. Amplification of the CDR3 region of rearranged TCR beta genes was performed with a multiplex PCR assay on genomic DNA. On the Illumina HiSeq System, the amplified TCR beta libraries were sequenced as 87-base-pair reads. In the source study's methods: A later analysis counted about 80 million unique TCR beta chains across the 666 repertoires, and some 11 million of these chains were shared by at least two donors. Raw reads were error-corrected and collapsed into unique sequences with a nearest-neighbor algorithm that merged closely related sequences to remove PCR and sequencing errors. CDR3 sequences were aligned to IMGT reference sequences to assign V, D and J gene segments. For a sequence to be retained, a match of at least six nucleotides to both a V gene segment and a J gene segment was required. A rearrangement counted as productive if the CDR3 had no stop codons and remained in frame with V and J, and every other rearrangement counted as non-productive. Following IMGT convention, CDR3 was defined as the stretch from the second conserved V-encoded cysteine up to the conserved J-encoded phenylalanine. The earlier analysis of fewer than 700 of the donors excluded sequences that lacked an unambiguous match to a single V gene segment. In an earlier analysis of 450 to 700 of the donors, V segments were called functional above 56.7% productive rearrangements and were called segregating when the between-donor standard deviation exceeded 5%. A statistical classification framework was developed to diagnose cytomegalovirus status using the catalog of TCR beta chain sequences. V and J gene assignment, in a later analysis, came from comparing TCR nucleotide sequences with IMGT/GENE-DB human TR gene sequences. In a later analysis, CDR3 sequences and most-parsimonious VDJ recombination scenarios were assigned using the TCRdist pipeline. In a later analysis, each TCR beta chain was defined by its CDR3 amino acid sequence together with its V-gene family, and reads without a unique V-gene family were excluded. To address suspected cross-contamination and a sequencing artifact, a later analysis removed a few hundred highly shared, low-generation-probability nucleotide sequences. In a later analysis, a clonal expansion index for each public chain was calculated from normalized within-repertoire ranks of inferred template counts. Generation probabilities in a later analysis came from a VDJ recombination model fitted to out-of-frame rearrangements, and those results were checked against IGoR. In a later analysis, hypergeometric tests were used to score TCR-TCR, TCR-HLA and TCR-CMV co-occurrence, with a repertoire-size bias correction applied to TCR pairs. A later analysis estimated false discovery rates by permuting HLA or CMV assignments 20 times. In a later analysis, co-occurring TCRs were grouped using DBSCAN, and TCRdist sequence similarity was added for clustering within HLA-allele-positive subsets. Repertoires with fewer than 30,000 or more than 120,000 public chains, plus five repertoires with anomalous nucleotide sharing, were excluded from co-occurrence clustering. TCRdb limited this immuneACCESS table to in-frame rearrangements with V and J called. A share of clones is missing; checked studies link under half to unresolved V genes, and the rest is unexplained. That table is the source of V, J and clone size, and D and trimming were worked out from the DNA. This sample gives more than 150,000 clones in total; 70% to 80% of them show up just once. About 1.5% of the sample goes to the ten largest clones.

General findings and caveats noted by the study authors: An association between a missense DCLRE1C variant and V-gene and J-gene trimming of TCR beta chains was found in a later genetic analysis and replicated in an independent cohort. Because HLA typing was missing for some donors at each locus, association tests included only the typed subset. CMV serostatus was the only immune exposure information available for the cohort. A few of the identified cytomegalovirus-associated TCR beta chains were confirmed in vitro to be specific for cytomegalovirus antigens. Linkage disequilibrium might explain the correlated functional status among segregating V segments, but an unknown experimental factor could not be ruled out. In a later analysis, TCR association rates were found to vary across HLA loci, with the most associated TCRs seen for DRB1 alleles and the fewest for HLA-C alleles. The earlier analysis of around 600 of the donors excluded seventeen rarely observed V segments, including chromosome 9 orphons, because counts were too low. The authors suggested that the approach could potentially be extended to other disease states and immunological phenotypes. Assigning TCR associations to individual alleles was difficult when HLA alleles, especially DR and DQ, strongly co-occurred. The sequencing pipeline was judged likely to have produced a cluster of highly shared sequence variants as a technical artifact. This cohort had only TCR beta chains sequenced, and the lack of alpha or paired-chain data limited which features could be detected. In a later analysis, 16,951 TCR beta sequences were associated with specific HLA alleles at a false discovery rate of 0.05. According to a later analysis, parvovirus B19, influenza, CMV and Epstein-Barr virus appeared linked to several top co-occurrence clusters. A further reported finding was that TCR beta sequences accurately predicted the HLA-A and HLA-B alleles for most subjects in the first cohort. In an earlier analysis of about 550 of the donors, most TCR beta V segments were observed in productive rearrangements about 90% or about 30% of the time, broadly matching IMGT annotations. Sequencing depth was assumed to be roughly uniform across donors in the presence/absence analyses, though that assumption may not hold. In the study, around 150 TCR beta chains were listed as associated with cytomegalovirus. In a later genetic analysis, fewer N-insertions in productive TCRs were reported among donors in an Asian-associated ancestry cluster than the approximately 630-donor mean. Across donors, most TCR sequences were observed very rarely, whereas some public TCRs were present in many individuals. Compared with equally common non-associated chains, HLA-associated TCR beta chains in a later analysis were more clonally expanded and had lower generation probabilities. According to a later analysis, most CMV-associated TCR beta chains appeared to be HLA-restricted, and the HLA associations seemed to be driven largely by CMV exposure. Cytomegalovirus status was reported to be diagnosed by the classifier with high specificity and sensitivity in both the original and validation cohorts.

A remark on this clone: The target of this receptor is not known. Per-base qualities were not stored, and no clone one base away is much larger.

In total, fewer than 750 healthy bone marrow donors made up the cohort. Cohort members were all nominally healthy when sampled, although unrecorded immune exposures were likely present. The donor tested CMV seronegative and was one of the 352 seronegative cohort members. Every donor gave a peripheral blood sample, and the peripheral blood mononuclear cells from that sample were used for TCR beta sequencing. Genomic DNA was extracted from the blood cell samples with the Qiagen DNeasy Blood Extraction Kit. This clonotype originated in a young man in good health and CMV-seronegative. The sample comprised PBMCs.

The DNA sequence is as follows: TGTGCCTGGGACCGAGGGTCCAGGGGATCGGGGGGCTACACCTTC. This sequence encodes CAWDRGSRGSGGYTF. The chain uses TRBV30 and TRBJ1-2; TRBD1 is a weak D gene call, 6 bases matching. V loses 5 bases of germline sequence and J loses 8 bases, and the interval between the two ends is 24 bases. CDR1 and CDR2 are read off the germline V gene (reference sequence) as GTSNPN and SVGIG. The CDR3 goes from the cysteine to the phenylalanine over 15 residues. Just CDR3 DNA is preserved here, 45 bases in frame from base 1. Extended through the reference TRBV30 and TRBJ1-2 proteins, this CDR3 yields the full variable domain: SQTIHQWPATLVQPVGSPLSLECTVEGTSNPNLYWYRQAAGRGLQLLFYSVGIGQISSEVPQNLSASRPQDRQFILSSKKLLLSDSGFYLCAWDRGSRGSGGYTFGSGTRLTVV.